This T cell receptor beta chain is from a study of T cell changes during pregnancy in multiple sclerosis (dated by TCRdb to about 2019). The study in broad terms: In women with multiple sclerosis, the researchers looked at how the T cell repertoire shifted as pregnancy progressed.

Trimming takes 5 bases off V and 2 bases off J; junction bases not matched to a gene: 6. Looking up the germline V gene (reference sequence) yields CDR1 LNHNV and CDR2 YYDKDF. Inclusive of the bounding cysteine and phenylalanine, the CDR3 is 15 residues long. The sequence is cut down to CDR3 DNA, 45 bases in frame from base 1. Comment on this clone: Its antigen is unknown. No base quality values were provided; no much bigger clone lies one nucleotide off.

Library generation was performed with the immunoSEQ multiplex PCR assay. TCRdb limited this immuneACCESS table to in-frame rearrangements with V and J called. A share of clones is missing; checked studies link under half to unresolved V genes, and the rest is unexplained. The sample has 110,000 or so clones on record, 93% of them singletons. The ten top clones hold less than 7.5% of the sample. Recombination joined TRBV15 with TRBJ1-5; 7 of the junction bases match TRBD1. The TCR was taken from a female donor with multiple sclerosis, enrolled in a pregnancy study. The sequencing used peripheral blood, collected before pregnancy. The CDR3 is CATSLRQGGNQPQHF. The bases are TGTGCCACCAGCCTCAGACAGGGAGGCAATCAGCCCCAGCATTTT.